This T cell receptor beta chain is from a study of blood T cell repertoires in COVID-19. Libraries were prepared by immunoSEQ multiplex PCR; TCRdb keeps only in-frame clonotypes and omits some of them. The table includes about 330,000 clones, roughly 88% detected once. Germline V CDR1 and CDR2: MNHEY, SMNVEV (reference sequence). The CDR3 is 14 amino acids. Unmatched junction bases numbered 8, after V lost 3 bases and J lost 10 bases. In this sample, this clone turned up once. This clonotype was obtained from a woman aged 50 to 60 with active or convalescent COVID-19. V gene TRBV27 combines with J gene TRBJ1-1; 10 nucleotides align to TRBD1. Sequences were obtained from peripheral blood. This CDR3 is CASSFEGTGDSAFF. CDR3 nucleotide sequence: TGTGCCAGCAGTTTCGAGGGGACAGGGGACTCAGCTTTCTTT.